One sample yielded the 21 T cell receptor beta chains listed below, sequenced in a study of blood T cell repertoires in COVID-19. This table comes from immunoSEQ multiplex PCR, and its TCRdb copy is limited to in-frame clones, with some not included. The sample consists of roughly 230,000 clones, roughly four fifths of them appearing once. Sequencing was performed on PBMCs or T cells enriched from blood (not recorded which). These receptors originate from a man aged 45-65 years who had recovered from COVID-19.

The V gene is TRBV6-6, the J gene TRBJ2-5; 7 nucleotides match TRBD2. Germline CDR1 and CDR2: MNHNY and SVGAGI (reference sequence). The CDR3 contains 14 residues. J was trimmed by 2 bases and V by 7 bases; bases with no gene match: 7. For the CDR3, the DNA is TGTGCCAGCACCCTTGGGGGGGGACAAGAGACCCAGTACTTC. Translation gives CASTLGGGQETQYF.

The chain carries TRBV3-1 (or the pseudogene TRBV3-2) and TRBJ1-1, with 8 bases that match TRBD1. Germline CDR1 reads LGHDT; CDR2 reads YNNKEL (reference sequence). The CDR3 has 15 amino acids. V lost 0 bases, J lost 4 bases, and 4 bases stayed unmatched. CDR3 loop: CASSQDPGGVTEAFF. DNA for the CDR3: TGTGCCAGCAGCCAAGATCCAGGGGGCGTCACTGAAGCTTTCTTT.

This sequence joins TRBV30 and TRBJ1-6; D gene unclear. The V end was cut by 5 bases, the J end by 4 bases, with 9 bases between. Germline assignment: CDR1 GTSNPN and CDR2 SVGIG (reference sequence). The CDR3 loop spans 13 amino acids. CDR3 amino acids: CAWGLGYNSPLHF. The CDR3 DNA follows: TGTGCCTGGGGGCTAGGTTATAATTCACCCCTCCACTTT.

This clone was observed a few times. The chain uses TRBV28 and TRBJ2-7, with 9 bases fitting TRBD1. The CDR3 loop spans 17 amino acids. Trimming took 5 bases from V and 2 from J; bases not matched to a gene: 13. Germline V lookup: CDR1 MDHEN, CDR2 SYDVKM. Here the CDR3 reads CASSLGMGTGRTYEQYF. The CDR3 DNA reads as TGTGCCAGCAGTCTCGGGATGGGGACAGGGCGTACCTACGAGCAGTACTTC.

In this sample, this clone turned up a few times. J is TRBJ1-5 and V is TRBV15; D is ambiguous. The V gene's germline CDR1 is LNHNV and CDR2 YYDKDF (reference sequence). V dropped 3 bases and J dropped 2 bases, with 5 bases sitting between them. This CDR3 spans 13 amino acids. The chain's CDR3 is CATSRTRNQPQHF. CDR3 nucleotides: TGTGCCACCAGCAGGACACGCAATCAGCCCCAGCATTTT. Full variable domain (rest looked up from reference TRBV15 and TRBJ1-5): DAMVIQNPRYQVTQFGKPVTLSCSQTLNHNVMYWYQQKSSQAPKLLFHYYDKDFNNEADTPDNFQSRRPNTSFCFLDIRSPGLGDTAMYLCATSRTRNQPQHFGDGTRLSIL.

This clone was counted a few times. This chain joins TRBV5-1 and TRBJ1-3, with 7 positions matching TRBD1. CDR1 is SGHRS and CDR2 is YFSETQ in the germline V gene. V was clipped by 0 bases and J by 8 bases; unmatched bases: 5. CDR3 length: 14 residues. Here the CDR3 reads CASSLETGRHTIYF. The CDR3 DNA reads as TGCGCCAGCAGCTTGGAGACAGGGAGGCACACCATATATTTT.

This clone was found a few times. This chain connects TRBV7-2 to TRBJ1-2; D unclear. CDR1 and CDR2 from the germline V gene are SGHTA and FQGNSA. Between the trimmed V and J ends, which lost 4 bases and 3 bases, there was a span of 9 bases. CDR3 length: 13 residues. In DNA form, the CDR3 reads TGTGCCAGCAGCTCATTTACAGACTATGGCTACACCTTC. This translates into CASSSFTDYGYTF.

The chain combines TRBV11-2 with TRBJ2-7, with TRBD1 identical over 7 bases. Germline CDR1 and CDR2: SGHAT and FQNNGV. V gave up 5 bases and J gave up 6 bases; unmatched junction bases: 10. The CDR3 totals 14 residues. CDR3 bases: TGTGCCAGCAGCGTAACAGGGGCTCGGGGCGAGCAGTACTTC. Its protein is CASSVTGARGEQYF.

V gene TRBV28 combines with J gene TRBJ1-1; 7 positions agree with TRBD1. This CDR3 region has 15 residues. The germline gives CDR1 MDHEN, CDR2 SYDVKM. The ends lost 10 bases at V and 8 bases at J; junction bases unmatched: 19. CDR3 region: CAINGEGANVWEAFF. In DNA, the CDR3 is TGTGCCATCAATGGAGAGGGGGCCAATGTGTGGGAAGCTTTCTTT.

CDR3 sequence: CASNQGLDRFTDTQYF. The CDR3 nucleotides read TGTGCCAGCAACCAGGGACTAGACCGCTTCACAGATACGCAGTATTTT. The chain joins TRBV19 to TRBJ2-3; 8 bases align to TRBD2. CDR1 is LNHDA, CDR2 SQIVND, per germline (reference sequence). J was trimmed by 2 bases and V by 9 bases; bases with no gene match: 13. The CDR3 is 16 residues long. Full variable domain (missing parts from reference TRBV19 and TRBJ2-3): DGGITQSPKYLFRKEGQNVTLSCEQNLNHDAMYWYRQDPGQGLRLIYYSQIVNDFQKGDIAEGYSVSREKKESFPLTVTSAQKNPTAFYLCASNQGLDRFTDTQYFGPGTRLTVL.

The V call is TRBV11-3, the J call TRBJ2-3; the match to TRBD2 covers 10 bases. V shed 7 bases and J 4 bases; nucleotides not matched to a gene: 8. This CDR3 contains 15 residues. Germline CDR1 SGHNT, CDR2 YENEEA. CDR3 loop: CASTSRLAGADTQYF. The CDR3, as DNA: TGTGCCAGCACATCCAGGCTAGCGGGAGCAGATACGCAGTATTTT.

The chain is built from TRBV12-5 and TRBJ1-5; D is undetermined. Germline-derived CDR1 and CDR2 are LGHNT and FRNRAP. V was clipped by 4 bases and J by 1 base, with 20 bases between them. CDR3 size: 18 residues. The CDR3 DNA is TGTGCTAGTGGTTATCTCGTGCGCGCGGAGGGCAGCAATCAGCCCCAGCATTTT. Its translation is CASGYLVRAEGSNQPQHF.

For the CDR3, the DNA is TGTGCCAGCAGCTTGATGAGGGGACTAGCGTCGCCCTCCTACAATGAGCAGTTCTTC. Translation: CASSLMRGLASPSYNEQFF. This chain links TRBV5-8 with TRBJ2-1, with TRBD2 matching over 10 bases. The germline gives CDR1 SGHTS, CDR2 YDEGEE. This CDR3 contains 19 residues. Losses at the gene ends were 1 base for V and 0 bases for J; bases not matched to a gene: 10.

CDR3 protein: CASSPQFGGARDTQYF. As DNA, the CDR3 is TGTGCCAGCAGCCCTCAATTTGGGGGGGCGAGAGATACGCAGTATTTT. The genes are TRBV7-9 and TRBJ2-3; D may be TRBD2 (7 bases). Looked up from germline, CDR1 is SEHNR and CDR2 is FQNEAQ (reference sequence). CDR3 length equals 16 residues. V was trimmed by 5 bases and J by 5 bases, leaving 20 bases between them.

This chain links TRBV10-1 with TRBJ2-2; D gene unclear. V gave up 4 bases and J gave up 0 bases, with 6 bases separating them. Looked up from germline, CDR1 is WNHNN and CDR2 is SYGVQD (reference sequence). The CDR3 runs 14 residues. Here the CDR3 DNA reads TGCGCCAGCAGTGCCAGTGCGAACACCGGGGAGCTGTTTTTT. It yields the protein CASSASANTGELFF.

The rearrangement joins TRBV7-8 to TRBJ2-1; D is unclear. CDR3 size: 16 residues. Germline CDR1 and CDR2: SGHVS and FQNEAQ. V was cut by 5 bases and J by 0 bases, with 14 bases left in between. In DNA, the CDR3 is TGTGCCAGCAGCCCGAATGAGTTGAGCTCCTACAATGAGCAGTTCTTC. Its translation: CASSPNELSSYNEQFF. The full variable domain, with the rest looked up from reference TRBV7-8 and TRBJ2-1, is GAGVSQSPRYKVAKRGQDVALRCDPISGHVSLFWYQQALGQGPEFLTYFQNEAQLDKSGLPSDRFFAERPEGSVSTLKIQRTQQEDSAVYLCASSPNELSSYNEQFFGPGTRLTVL.

J is TRBJ2-7 and V is TRBV5-1, with a weak D call TRBD1 (5 bases). Germline values: CDR1 SGHRS, CDR2 YFSETQ. CDR3 length: 14 residues. V was clipped by 5 bases and J by 0 bases, with 12 bases between them. CDR3 coding DNA: TGCGCCAGCAGTTTTGTAGGGGCCTCCTACGAGCAGTACTTC. This translates into CASSFVGASYEQYF.

This chain joins TRBV20-1 and TRBJ2-1, with 8 bases matching TRBD2. The V segment lost 3 bases and the J segment 10 bases; nucleotides outside the gene matches: 8. The germline CDR1 and CDR2 sequences are DFQATT and SNEGSKA (reference sequence). The CDR3 length is 13 residues. CDR3 sequence reads: CSASRTSSKEQFF. DNA of the CDR3: TGCAGTGCTAGTAGGACTAGCTCAAAAGAGCAGTTCTTC.

The chain recombines TRBV2 with TRBJ2-7; a weak D match, TRBD1 (6 bases). The CDR3 is 13 amino acids. V was pared by 8 bases and J by 1 base, with 12 bases between. Per the germline V gene, CDR1 is SNHLY and CDR2 is FYNNEI. The CDR3 DNA reads as TGTGCCAGCGGGAGACAGGCGTCCTACGAGCAGTACTTC. It specifies CASGRQASYEQYF.

The chain uses TRBV6-5 and TRBJ1-2; D gene unclear. Trimming shortened V by 5 bases and J by 2 bases, and 6 bases separated the two germline ends. Germline loops: CDR1 MNHEY, CDR2 SVGAGI. The CDR3 length is 12 residues. CDR3 amino acids: CASSPRNYGYTF. The CDR3 DNA is TGTGCCAGCAGTCCACGGAACTATGGCTACACCTTC.

CDR3 coding DNA: TGTGCCAGCAGCTTGGGCGGCCAGCATAACTATGGCTACACCTTC. Amino acids: CASSLGGQHNYGYTF. The rearrangement uses TRBV5-4 and TRBJ1-2, with D unresolved. This CDR3 is 15 amino acids long. Germline CDR1 and CDR2: SGHNT and YYREEE (reference sequence). Trimming cost V 0 bases and J 1 base, with 10 bases left between them.